This paragraph covers one T cell receptor (beta chain) sequence. Time point indicated: baseline pretreatment blood. The treatment denotes: 15 Gy SBRT to primary tumor, nephrectomy 4 weeks later. This sample stems from a study of radiation and T cells in renal cell carcinoma. Trimming removed 1 base from V and 7 bases from J, with 17 bases in between. This CDR3 region has 16 residues. Germline V gives CDR1 LGHNA, CDR2 YNFKEQ. Sequencing was performed with immunoSEQ multiplex PCR; in TCRdb, only in-frame clones are kept and a portion is missing. The sample has about 150,000 clones, 88% seen once. This material consisted of blood, taken from a patient whose treatment included radiotherapy and nephrectomy. This chain links TRBV4-2 with TRBJ2-1; TRBD2 is a possible D gene (5 bases). This sequence was found in a woman aged 70-85 years with renal cell carcinoma. CDR3 DNA: TGTGCCAGCAGCCAAGTGGCGGGTGATAAGAAGAATGAGCAGTTCTTC. Its translation: CASSQVAGDKKNEQFF.